The TCR beta chain under discussion was sequenced for a study of blood T cell repertoires in COVID-19. In the study overall: COVID-19 samples from acute and convalescent phases originated in the United States, Italy and Spain. Sources were T cells, B-cell-depleted T cells, or PBMCs; the material itself was cDNA or gDNA.

Original handling: Using reference gene primer amplification, nucleated cell counts were estimated. Some clones are missing from TCRdb's copy, which holds only in-frame ones; the method was immunoSEQ multiplex PCR. The DNA gave D and trimming, while V, J and clone size come from that table. This sample has around 200,000 clones; over 80% occur once, and the top ten carry about 6%. The length of the CDR3 is 15 residues. V shed 1 base, J shed 2 bases, and the junction held 2 bases outside the gene matches. The V gene's germline CDR1 is SGHVS and CDR2 FNYEAQ. The chain is built from TRBV7-6 and TRBJ2-1; 7 bases are a match to TRBD1. The source of this sequence is a woman aged 40-49 years with acute or convalescent COVID-19. Sequenced input: peripheral blood. CDR3 bases: TGTGCCAGCAGCTTAGGGACAGGACCCTACAATGAGCAGTTCTTC. It specifies CASSLGTGPYNEQFF.